One T cell receptor beta chain is described in this entry. The record originates from a study of blood T cell repertoires in COVID-19. Data came from immunoSEQ multiplex PCR; TCRdb stores just in-frame clones and leaves some out. In the table there are tens of thousands of clones, around three quarters of which are singletons. V lost 0 bases, J lost 0 bases, and 8 bases stayed unmatched. Germline CDR1 and CDR2: SGHRS and YFSETQ. This CDR3 is built from 17 residues. The clonotype comes from a woman of 80 years or more with acute or convalescent COVID-19. The chain is built from TRBV5-1 and TRBJ1-1, with 7 bases that match TRBD1. The sequenced material came from peripheral blood. In DNA, the CDR3 is TGCGCCAGCAGCTTGGACCCGGGACAGAACATGAACACTGAAGCTTTCTTT. It yields the protein CASSLDPGQNMNTEAFF. The full variable domain, in which reference TRBV5-1 and TRBJ1-1 provide the parts outside the CDR3, is KAGVTQTPRYLIKTRGQQVTLSCSPISGHRSVSWYQQTPGQGLQFLFEYFSETQRNKGNFPGRFSGRQFSNSRSEMNVSTLELGDSALYLCASSLDPGQNMNTEAFFGQGTRLTVV.